The rows below give T cell receptor beta chains drawn from one sample of a study of response to subunit inactivated influenza vaccine. In TCRdb, the RT-PCR reads were re-called with MiXCR into one record per CDR3 protein. This sample carries about 700,000 distinct CDR3 sequences, 14% of them seen once, and the ten largest clones take 5.5% to 7%. The input for sequencing was PBMCs from blood, taken 14 to 15 days before vaccination. The source of these receptors is a man in his fifties or sixties who received an inactivated influenza vaccine. CDR3s include the opening cysteine and the closing phenylalanine or tryptophan. The D gene is left open where the match is weak. Clone size is given for some rows only: seen once, a few or many times, or a class if the clone is expanded.

>TRBJ2-1|TRBV29-1|11|few|.
TGCAGCGTTGACAGAGGGGATGAGCAGTTCTTC
CSVDRGDEQFF
>TRBJ2-5|TRBV5-6|15|.|.
TGTGCCAGCAGCTTGGGTTTCGTCGTGTCAGAGACCCAGTACTTC
CASSLGFVVSETQYF
>TRBJ1-2|TRBV20-1|17|.|.
TGCAGTGCTAGTTTGGTCGTACGGATCAGGGGTCGGTATGGCTACACCTTC
CSASLVVRIRGRYGYTF
>TRBJ2-7|TRBV29-1|14|few|TRBD1
TGCAGCGTAGGAAAGGGACAGGGTTATTACGAGCAGTACTTC
CSVGKGQGYYEQYF
>TRBJ2-7|TRBV7-9|15|few|.
TGTGCCAGCAGCTTAGTTATTACAGTACCCTACGAGCAGTACTTC
CASSLVITVPYEQYF
>TRBJ2-7|TRBV6-2/TRBV6-3|16|few|.
TGTGCCAGCAGTAACCCCGACAGGAAGATTTCCTACGAGCAGTACTTC
CASSNPDRKISYEQYF
>TRBJ2-4|TRBV4-2|11|.|.
TGTGCCAGCAGACAGGGCTCGGTTCAGTACTTC
CASRQGSVQYF
>TRBJ2-1|TRBV9|13|many|.
TGTGCCAGCAGCCCCCAGGGGAGCAATGAGCAGTTCTTC
CASSPQGSNEQFF
>TRBJ2-1|TRBV10-3|13|few|TRBD1
TGTGCCATCAGGCTGACAGGGGGCGGTGAGCAGTTCTTC
CAIRLTGGGEQFF
>TRBJ1-1|TRBV20-1|11|once|.
TGCAGTGCTACCGACAGGCTCGAAGCTTTCTTT
CSATDRLEAFF
>TRBJ2-3|TRBV15|15|.|TRBD1
TGTGCCACCAGCAGGGACAGGGGATTGAGGGATACGCAGTATTTT
CATSRDRGLRDTQYF
>TRBJ2-5|TRBV29-1|19|few|.
TGCAGCGTTGCCCGAAGCAATGGCAGGTGGGGCCGTGTTCAAGAGACCCAGTACTTC
CSVARSNGRWGRVQETQYF
>TRBJ1-4|TRBV4-3|17|many|TRBD1
TGCGCCAGCAGCCATCCTAAGGACAGGGCCACTAATGAAAAACTGTTTTTT
CASSHPKDRATNEKLFF
>TRBJ2-7|TRBV11-2|12|.|.
TGTGCCAGCAGCTTAGACAGGGTCGAGCAGTACTTC
CASSLDRVEQYF
>TRBJ2-2|TRBV19|14|few|.
TGTGCCAGTAGTATGGGTGCGACCACCGGGGAGCTGTTTTTT
CASSMGATTGELFF
>TRBJ2-5|TRBV29-1|13|few|TRBD2
TGCAGCGTGGGCACTAGCGGGGGGGAGACCCAGTACTTC
CSVGTSGGETQYF
>TRBJ1-1|TRBV20-1|13|few|.
TGCAGTGCTAGCGCGACAGGGAACACTGAAGCTTTCTTT
CSASATGNTEAFF
>TRBJ2-7|TRBV5-1|14|few|TRBD1
TGCGCCAGCAGCTTGGGGGACAGCCCCTACGAGCAGTACTTC
CASSLGDSPYEQYF
>TRBJ2-5|TRBV7-2|16|.|TRBD2
TGTGCCAGCAGCCTCTCCCTAGCGGGAACCCAAGAGACCCAGTACTTC
CASSLSLAGTQETQYF
>TRBJ1-1|TRBV4-2|15|.|.
TGTGCCAGCAGCCAAGAGCAAGATGGGAACACTGAAGCTTTCTTT
CASSQEQDGNTEAFF
>TRBJ1-6|TRBV12-3/TRBV12-4|14|few|TRBD1
TGTGCCAGCAGTTCGTCAGGGGGTAATTCACCCCTCCACTTT
CASSSSGGNSPLHF
>TRBJ2-3|TRBV6-2/TRBV6-3|15|.|TRBD2
TGTGCCAGCAGTTCAGAGACTAGCGGGAGGTCCCCCGCGTATTTT
CASSSETSGRSPAYF
>TRBJ2-3|TRBV12-3/TRBV12-4|16|.|TRBD1
TGTGCCAGCAGTCGAGGACAGGGCCCGCACACAGATACGCAGTATTTT
CASSRGQGPHTDTQYF
>TRBJ2-5|TRBV20-1|15|few|TRBD2
TGCAGTGCACAAACACTAGCGGGAGTGAGAGAGACCCAGTACTTC
CSAQTLAGVRETQYF
>TRBJ2-3|TRBV4-1|17|.|.
TGCGCCAGCAGCCAAGTCCCCAACGGGGGTGGATCAGATACGCAGTATTTT
CASSQVPNGGGSDTQYF
>TRBJ1-6|TRBV4-2|14|.|TRBD1
TGTGCCAGCAGCCCGGACAGGGGGCTACTAACCCTCCACTTT
CASSPDRGLLTLHF
>TRBJ2-7|TRBV15|12|few|.
TGTGCCACCAGCAGAGTTGATTCCGAGCAGTACTTC
CATSRVDSEQYF
>TRBJ2-7|TRBV12-3/TRBV12-4|14|few|TRBD2
TGTGCCAGCGGCGGGGGGGTACTACGATACGAGCAGTACTTC
CASGGGVLRYEQYF
>TRBJ2-3|TRBV5-1|13|many|.
TGCGCCAGCAGCCTGGATCAGACAGATACGCAGTATTTT
CASSLDQTDTQYF
>TRBJ2-7|TRBV28|14|few|TRBD1
TGTGCCAGCAGTAGGACAGGGCGCCCCTACGAGCAGTACTTC
CASSRTGRPYEQYF
>TRBJ2-1|TRBV6-2/TRBV6-3|19|few|TRBD2
TGTGCCAGCAGTTCACGTCCCGGGACTAGCGGGAGGGCCCTAAATGAGCAGTTCTTC
CASSSRPGTSGRALNEQFF